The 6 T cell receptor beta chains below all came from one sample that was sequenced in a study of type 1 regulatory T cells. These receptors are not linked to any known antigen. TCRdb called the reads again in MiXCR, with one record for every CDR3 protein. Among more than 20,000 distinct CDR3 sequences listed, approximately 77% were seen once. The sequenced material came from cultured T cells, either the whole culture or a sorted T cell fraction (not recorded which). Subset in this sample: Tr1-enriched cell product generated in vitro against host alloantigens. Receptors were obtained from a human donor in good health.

In DNA form, the CDR3 reads TGTGCCAGCTCACCTGTGCTGCCCTCTGGAAACACCATATATTTT. It is translated as CASSPVLPSGNTIYF. V is TRBV18 and J is TRBJ1-3; D remains unclear. Germline V gene data show CDR1 as KGHSH and CDR2 as LQKENI. Trimming removed 3 bases from V and 0 bases from J, with 9 bases in between. CDR3 length: 15 residues.

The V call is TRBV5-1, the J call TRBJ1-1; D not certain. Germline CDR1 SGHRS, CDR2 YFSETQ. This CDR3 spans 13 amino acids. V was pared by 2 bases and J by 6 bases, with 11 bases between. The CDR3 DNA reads TGCGCCAGCAGCTTCTCAGTAGGCGCTGAAGCTTTCTTT. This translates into CASSFSVGAEAFF.

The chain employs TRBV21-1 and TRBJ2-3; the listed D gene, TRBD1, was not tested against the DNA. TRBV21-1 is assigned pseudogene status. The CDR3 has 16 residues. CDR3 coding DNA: TGTGCCAGCAGCATGAGGGGACAGACCCTCACAGATACGCAGTATTTT. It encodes CASSMRGQTLTDTQYF.

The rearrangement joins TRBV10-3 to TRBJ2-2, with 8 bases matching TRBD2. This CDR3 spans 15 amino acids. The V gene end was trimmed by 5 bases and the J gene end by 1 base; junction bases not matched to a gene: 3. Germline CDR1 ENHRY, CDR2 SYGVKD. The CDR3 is CAISPRGENTGELFF. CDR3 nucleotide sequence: TGTGCCATCAGTCCGCGGGGGGAGAACACCGGGGAGCTGTTTTTT.

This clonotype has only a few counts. CDR3: CASSLAEIPTDTQYF. In DNA, the CDR3 is TGTGCCAGCAGCTTGGCAGAGATACCCACAGATACGCAGTATTTT. This chain links TRBV7-9 with TRBJ2-3; D ambiguous. The CDR3 contains 15 residues. Germline-derived CDR1 and CDR2 are SEHNR and FQNEAQ (reference sequence). Trimming removed 3 bases at V and 2 bases at J, with 12 bases between.

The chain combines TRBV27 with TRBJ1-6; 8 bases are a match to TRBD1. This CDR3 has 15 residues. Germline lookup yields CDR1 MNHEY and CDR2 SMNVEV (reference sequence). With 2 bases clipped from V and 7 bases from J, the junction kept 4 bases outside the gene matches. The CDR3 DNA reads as TGTGCCAGCAGTTTAGGACAGGGCCGAAATTCACCCCTCCACTTT. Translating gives CASSLGQGRNSPLHF.